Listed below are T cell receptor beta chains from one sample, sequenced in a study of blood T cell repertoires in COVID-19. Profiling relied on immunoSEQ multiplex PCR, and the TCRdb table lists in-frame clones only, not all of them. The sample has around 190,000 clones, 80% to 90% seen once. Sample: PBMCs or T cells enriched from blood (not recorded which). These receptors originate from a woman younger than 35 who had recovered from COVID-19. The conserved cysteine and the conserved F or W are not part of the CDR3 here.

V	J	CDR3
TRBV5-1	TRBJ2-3	ASSIRGQDTDTQY
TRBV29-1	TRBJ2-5	SVFTVSETQY
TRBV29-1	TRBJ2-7	SVESEYEQY
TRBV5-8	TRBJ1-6	ASKPPSGSSYNSPLH
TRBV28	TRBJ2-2	ASVEGNTGELF
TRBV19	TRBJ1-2	ASSALGSIYGYT
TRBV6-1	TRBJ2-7	ASSERPTGYEQY
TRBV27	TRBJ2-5	ASSFLAAPETQY
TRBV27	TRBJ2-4	ASGSRWGDIQY
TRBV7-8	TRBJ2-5	ATAGQREMETQY
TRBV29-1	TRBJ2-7	SVVVLGQGYEQY
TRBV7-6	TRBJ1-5	ASSFRNRGIRNQPQH
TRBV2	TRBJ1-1	ASSVHEAF
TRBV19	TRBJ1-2	ASTPGGVNYGYT
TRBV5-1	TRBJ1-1	ASSASGVTEAF
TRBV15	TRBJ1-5	ATSRGTPDRVGDQPQH
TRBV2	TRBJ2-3	ASSVWGADTQY
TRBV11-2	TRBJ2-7	ASSLGTATYEQY
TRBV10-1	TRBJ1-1	ASSENIAAMNTEAF
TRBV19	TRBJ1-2	ASSEVGQVSYGYT
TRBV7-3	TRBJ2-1	ASSHSGTSGRSEQF
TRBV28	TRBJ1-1	ASSSPVSDTEAF
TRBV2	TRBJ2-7	ASSGSVPVAYEQY
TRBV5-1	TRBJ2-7	ASSLLAGAGEQY
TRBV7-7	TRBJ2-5	ASSLGQPPMGETQY
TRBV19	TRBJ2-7	ASSRQGVYEQY
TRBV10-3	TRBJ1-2	AISELEGYGYT
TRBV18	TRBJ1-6	ASSRTGGADSPLH
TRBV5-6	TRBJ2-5	ASSYREGRETQY
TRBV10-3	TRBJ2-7	AISESAYYEQY
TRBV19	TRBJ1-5	ASSIGQGRYSNQPQH
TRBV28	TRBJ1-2	ASWQGGYT
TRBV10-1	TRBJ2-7	ASSGGYGDEQY
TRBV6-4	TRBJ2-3	ASSESTSGGTDTQY
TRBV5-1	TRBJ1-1	ASSSEAGGRREGNTEAF
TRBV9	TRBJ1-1	ASSVEEGRTEAF
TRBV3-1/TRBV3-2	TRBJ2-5	ASSQFRGQPLETQY
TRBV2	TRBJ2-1	ASTGTSGSDEQF
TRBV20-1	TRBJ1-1	SARDDRAAF
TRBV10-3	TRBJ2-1	AINTRETRGNEQF
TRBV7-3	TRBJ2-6	ASSFSGQGGGANVLT
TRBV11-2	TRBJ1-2	ASSRTQGGGYT
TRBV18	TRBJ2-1	ASSRPEGYEQF
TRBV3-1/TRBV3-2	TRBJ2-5	ASSQASGGGQTQY
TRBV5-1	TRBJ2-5	ASSLFGTSGEAGETQY
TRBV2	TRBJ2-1	ASRPTSGANEQF
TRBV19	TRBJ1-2	ASSIVEGSGYT
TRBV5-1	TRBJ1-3	ASSYTGTARSGNTIY
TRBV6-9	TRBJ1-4	ASTATNEKLF
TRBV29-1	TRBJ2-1	SVGFRLALHNEQF
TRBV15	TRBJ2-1	ATSRDQTSHEQF
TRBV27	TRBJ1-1	ASSLAGSDTEAF
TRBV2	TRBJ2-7	ASIGDRVRLEQY
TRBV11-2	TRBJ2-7	ASSLDRELYEQY
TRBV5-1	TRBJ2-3	ASSSFKGGTDTQY